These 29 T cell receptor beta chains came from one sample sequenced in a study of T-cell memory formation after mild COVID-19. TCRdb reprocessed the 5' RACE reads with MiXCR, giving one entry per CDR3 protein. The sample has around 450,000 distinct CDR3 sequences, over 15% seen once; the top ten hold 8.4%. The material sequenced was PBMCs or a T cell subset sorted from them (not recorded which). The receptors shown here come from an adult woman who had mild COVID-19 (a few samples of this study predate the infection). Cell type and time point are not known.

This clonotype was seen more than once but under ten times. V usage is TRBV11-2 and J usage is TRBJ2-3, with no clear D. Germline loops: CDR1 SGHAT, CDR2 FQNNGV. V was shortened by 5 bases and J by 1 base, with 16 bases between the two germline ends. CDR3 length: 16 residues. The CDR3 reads CASSLLGLGGTDTQYF. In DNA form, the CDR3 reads TGTGCCAGCAGCCTGCTAGGGCTAGGAGGCACAGATACGCAGTATTTT.

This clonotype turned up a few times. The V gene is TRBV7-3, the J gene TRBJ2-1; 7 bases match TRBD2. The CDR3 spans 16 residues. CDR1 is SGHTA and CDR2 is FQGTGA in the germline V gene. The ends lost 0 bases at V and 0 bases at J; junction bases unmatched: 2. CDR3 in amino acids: CASSLTGGGSYNEQFF. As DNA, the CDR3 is TGTGCCAGCAGCTTAACGGGCGGGGGCTCCTACAATGAGCAGTTCTTC.

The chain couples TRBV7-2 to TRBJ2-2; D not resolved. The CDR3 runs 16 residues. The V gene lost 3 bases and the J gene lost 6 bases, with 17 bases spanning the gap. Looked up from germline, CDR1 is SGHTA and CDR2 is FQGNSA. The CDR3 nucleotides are TGTGCCAGCAGCTTTAACGTGGTTTTGCGGTCCGGGGAGCTGTTTTTT. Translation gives CASSFNVVLRSGELFF.

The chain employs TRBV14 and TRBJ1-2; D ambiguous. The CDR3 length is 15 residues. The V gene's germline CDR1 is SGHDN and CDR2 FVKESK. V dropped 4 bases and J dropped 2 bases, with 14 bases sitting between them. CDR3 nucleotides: TGTGCCAGCAGCCGGGGTCGGGCTTCAAACTATGGCTACACCTTC. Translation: CASSRGRASNYGYTF.

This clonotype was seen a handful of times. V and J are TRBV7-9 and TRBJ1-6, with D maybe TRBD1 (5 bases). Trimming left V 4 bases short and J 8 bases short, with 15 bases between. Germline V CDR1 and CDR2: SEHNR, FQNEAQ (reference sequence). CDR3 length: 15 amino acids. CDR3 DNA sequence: TGTGCCAGCAGCTCAGTAGAACGGGGGGATTCACCCCTCCACTTT. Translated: CASSSVERGDSPLHF.

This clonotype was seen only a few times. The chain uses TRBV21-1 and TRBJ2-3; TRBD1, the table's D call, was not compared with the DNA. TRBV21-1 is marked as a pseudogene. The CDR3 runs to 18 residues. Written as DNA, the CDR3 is TGTGCCAGCAGCAAAGCGCTTACAGCCAGGCCCCCAACAGATACGCAGTATTTT. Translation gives CASSKALTARPPTDTQYF.

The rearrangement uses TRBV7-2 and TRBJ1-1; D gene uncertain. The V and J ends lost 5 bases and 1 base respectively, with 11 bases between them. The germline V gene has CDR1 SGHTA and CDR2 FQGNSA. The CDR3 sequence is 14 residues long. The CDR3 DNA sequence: TGTGCCAGCAGCCCCCGGTTAGCGAACACTGAAGCTTTCTTT. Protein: CASSPRLANTEAFF. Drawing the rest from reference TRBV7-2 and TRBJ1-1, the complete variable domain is GAGVSQSPSNKVTEKGKDVELRCDPISGHTALYWYRQSLGQGLEFLIYFQGNSAPDKSGLPSDRFSAERTGGSVSTLTIQRTQQEDSAVYLCASSPRLANTEAFFGQGTRLTVV.

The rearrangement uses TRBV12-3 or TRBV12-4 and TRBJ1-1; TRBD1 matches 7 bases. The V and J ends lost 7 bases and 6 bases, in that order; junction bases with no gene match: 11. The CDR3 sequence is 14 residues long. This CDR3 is CASTRDRRGAEAFF. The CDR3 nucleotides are TGTGCCAGCACCCGGGACAGAAGGGGGGCTGAAGCTTTCTTT.

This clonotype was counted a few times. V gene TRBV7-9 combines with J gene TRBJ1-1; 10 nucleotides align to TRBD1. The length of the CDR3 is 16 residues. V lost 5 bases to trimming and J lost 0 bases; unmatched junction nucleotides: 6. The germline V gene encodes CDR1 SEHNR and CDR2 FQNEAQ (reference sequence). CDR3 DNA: TGTGCCAGCAGCCCCGGGACAGGGGCTTTGAACACTGAAGCTTTCTTT. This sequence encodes CASSPGTGALNTEAFF.

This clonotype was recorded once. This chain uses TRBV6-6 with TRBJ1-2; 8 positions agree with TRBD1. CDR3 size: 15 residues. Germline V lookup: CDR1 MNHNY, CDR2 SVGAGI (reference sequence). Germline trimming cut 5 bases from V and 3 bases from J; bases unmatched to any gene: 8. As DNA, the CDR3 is TGTGCCAGCAGTAAACAGGGGGAAGAGGACTATGGCTACACCTTC. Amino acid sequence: CASSKQGEEDYGYTF.

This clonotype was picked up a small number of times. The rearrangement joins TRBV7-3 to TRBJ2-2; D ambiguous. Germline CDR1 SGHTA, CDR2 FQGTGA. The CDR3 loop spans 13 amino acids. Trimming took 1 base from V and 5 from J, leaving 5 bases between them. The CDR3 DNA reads TGTGCCAGCAGCTTAAGCGAGACCGGGGAGCTGTTTTTT. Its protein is CASSLSETGELFF.

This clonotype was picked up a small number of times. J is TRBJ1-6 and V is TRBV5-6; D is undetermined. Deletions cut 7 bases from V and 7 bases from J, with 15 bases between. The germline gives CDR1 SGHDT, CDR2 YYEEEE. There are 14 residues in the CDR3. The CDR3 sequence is CASSLGSWNSPLHF. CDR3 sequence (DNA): TGTGCCAGCTCATTAGGGTCGTGGAATTCACCCCTCCACTTT.

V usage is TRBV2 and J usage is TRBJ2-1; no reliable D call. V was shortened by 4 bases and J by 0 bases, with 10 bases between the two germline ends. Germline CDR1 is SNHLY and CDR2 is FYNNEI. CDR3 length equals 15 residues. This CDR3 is CASSASASSYNEQFF. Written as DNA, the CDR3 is TGTGCCAGCAGTGCCTCAGCAAGCTCCTACAATGAGCAGTTCTTC.

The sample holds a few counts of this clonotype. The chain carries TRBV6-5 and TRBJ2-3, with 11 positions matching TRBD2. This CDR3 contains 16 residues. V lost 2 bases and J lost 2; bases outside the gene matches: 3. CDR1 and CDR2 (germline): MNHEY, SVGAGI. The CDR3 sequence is CASSYVTSGDTDTQYF. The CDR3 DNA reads TGTGCCAGCAGTTACGTGACTAGCGGGGACACAGATACGCAGTATTTT.

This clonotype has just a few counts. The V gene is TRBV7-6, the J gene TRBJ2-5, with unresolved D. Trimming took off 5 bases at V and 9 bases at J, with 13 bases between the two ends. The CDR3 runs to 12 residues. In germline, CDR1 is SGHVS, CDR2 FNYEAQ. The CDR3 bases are TGTGCCAGCAGCCCCCCCCTCCGGGCCCAGTACTTC. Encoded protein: CASSPPLRAQYF.

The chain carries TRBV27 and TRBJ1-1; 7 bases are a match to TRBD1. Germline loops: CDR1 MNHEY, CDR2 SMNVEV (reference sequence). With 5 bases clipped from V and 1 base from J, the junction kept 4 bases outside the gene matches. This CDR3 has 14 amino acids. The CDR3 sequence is CASSQGQENTEAFF. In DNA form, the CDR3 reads TGTGCCAGCAGTCAAGGACAGGAGAACACTGAAGCTTTCTTT.

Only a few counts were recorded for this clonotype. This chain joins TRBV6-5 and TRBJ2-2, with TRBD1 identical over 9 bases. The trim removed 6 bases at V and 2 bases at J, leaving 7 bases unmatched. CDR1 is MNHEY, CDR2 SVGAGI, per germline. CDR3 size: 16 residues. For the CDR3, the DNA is TGTGCCAGCAGGCCAACAGGGGGCGGAAACACCGGGGAGCTGTTTTTT. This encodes CASRPTGGGNTGELFF.

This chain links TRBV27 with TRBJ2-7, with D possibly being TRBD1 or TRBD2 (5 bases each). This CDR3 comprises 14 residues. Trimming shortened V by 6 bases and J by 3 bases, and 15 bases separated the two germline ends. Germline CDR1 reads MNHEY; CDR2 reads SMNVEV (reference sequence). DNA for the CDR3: TGTGCCAGCAGCCACGGGACGGAGGACTACGAGCAGTACTTC. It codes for CASSHGTEDYEQYF.

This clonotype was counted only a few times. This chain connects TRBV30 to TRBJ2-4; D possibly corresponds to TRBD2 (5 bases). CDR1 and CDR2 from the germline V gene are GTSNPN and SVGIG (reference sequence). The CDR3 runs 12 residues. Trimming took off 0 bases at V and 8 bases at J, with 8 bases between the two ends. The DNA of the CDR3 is TGTGCCTGGAGTGTAATGGGAGACATTCAGTACTTC. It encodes CAWSVMGDIQYF.

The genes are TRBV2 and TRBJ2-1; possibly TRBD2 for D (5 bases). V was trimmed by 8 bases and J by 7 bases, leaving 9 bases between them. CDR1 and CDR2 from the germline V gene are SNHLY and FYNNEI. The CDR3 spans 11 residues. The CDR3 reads CASPTRNEQFF. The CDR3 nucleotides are TGTGCCAGCCCTACTAGGAATGAGCAGTTCTTC.

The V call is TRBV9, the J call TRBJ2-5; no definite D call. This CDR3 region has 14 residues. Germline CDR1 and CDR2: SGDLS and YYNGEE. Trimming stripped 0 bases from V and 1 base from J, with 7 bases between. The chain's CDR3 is CASSVEGLQETQYF. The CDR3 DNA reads TGTGCCAGCAGCGTAGAGGGTCTCCAAGAGACCCAGTACTTC.

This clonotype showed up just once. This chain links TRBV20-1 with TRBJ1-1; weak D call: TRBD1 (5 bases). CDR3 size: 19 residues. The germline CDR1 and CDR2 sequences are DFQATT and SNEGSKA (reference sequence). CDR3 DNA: TGCAGCGGTCAGAGATATTTATTGGATGTGGGGGTAGCGAACACTGAAGCTTTCTTT. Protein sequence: CSGQRYLLDVGVANTEAFF.

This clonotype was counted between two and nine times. The CDR3 DNA follows: TGTGCCACCAGAGCTGGCCTCAAACAGTACTTC. Its protein product is CATRAGLKQYF. This chain connects TRBV24-1 to TRBJ2-7; D is unclear. The CDR3 is 11 residues long. Trimming took off 7 bases at V and 10 bases at J, with 13 bases between the two ends. The germline V gene has CDR1 KGHDR and CDR2 SFDVKD.

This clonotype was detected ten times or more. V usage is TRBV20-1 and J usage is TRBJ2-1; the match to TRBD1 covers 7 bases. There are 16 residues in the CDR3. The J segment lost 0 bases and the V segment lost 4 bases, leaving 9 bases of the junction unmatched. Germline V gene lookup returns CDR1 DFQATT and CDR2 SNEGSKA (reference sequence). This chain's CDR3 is CSAIHRGKSSYNEQFF. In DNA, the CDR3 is TGCAGTGCTATCCACAGGGGAAAAAGCTCCTACAATGAGCAGTTCTTC.

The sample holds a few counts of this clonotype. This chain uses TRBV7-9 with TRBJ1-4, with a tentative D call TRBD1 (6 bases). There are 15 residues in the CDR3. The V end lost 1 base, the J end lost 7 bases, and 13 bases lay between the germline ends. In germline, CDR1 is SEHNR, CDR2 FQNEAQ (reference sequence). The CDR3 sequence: CASSLGGAEREKLFF. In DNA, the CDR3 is TGTGCCAGCAGCTTAGGGGGGGCAGAACGTGAAAAACTGTTTTTT.

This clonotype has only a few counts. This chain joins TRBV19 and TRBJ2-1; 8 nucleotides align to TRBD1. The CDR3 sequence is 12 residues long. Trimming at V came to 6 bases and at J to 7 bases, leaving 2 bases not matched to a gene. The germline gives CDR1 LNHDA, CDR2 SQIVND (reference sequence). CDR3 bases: TGTGCCAGTAGGGACAGGGTAAATGAGCAGTTCTTC. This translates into CASRDRVNEQFF.

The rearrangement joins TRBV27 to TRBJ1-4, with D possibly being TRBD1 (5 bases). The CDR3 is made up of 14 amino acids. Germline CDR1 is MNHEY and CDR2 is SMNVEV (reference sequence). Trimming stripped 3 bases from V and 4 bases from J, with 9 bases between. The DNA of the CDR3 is TGTGCCAGCAGTTTTGCGGGGCTTAATGAAAAACTGTTTTTT. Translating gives CASSFAGLNEKLFF.

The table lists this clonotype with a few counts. The CDR3 spells CASSLSRGPAPREQYF. DNA of the CDR3: TGTGCCAGCTCCCTCTCCAGGGGGCCAGCGCCGCGGGAGCAGTACTTC. This sequence joins TRBV18 and TRBJ2-7; 8 positions agree with TRBD1. Germline lookup yields CDR1 KGHSH and CDR2 LQKENI. The CDR3 is 16 amino acids. The junction had 17 bases not matched to a gene; V was cut back by 6 bases and J by 7 bases.

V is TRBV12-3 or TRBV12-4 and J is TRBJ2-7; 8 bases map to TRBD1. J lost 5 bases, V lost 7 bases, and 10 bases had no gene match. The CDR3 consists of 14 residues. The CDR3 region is CASTLGGTGDEQYF. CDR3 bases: TGTGCCAGCACCTTAGGCGGGACAGGAGACGAGCAGTACTTC.